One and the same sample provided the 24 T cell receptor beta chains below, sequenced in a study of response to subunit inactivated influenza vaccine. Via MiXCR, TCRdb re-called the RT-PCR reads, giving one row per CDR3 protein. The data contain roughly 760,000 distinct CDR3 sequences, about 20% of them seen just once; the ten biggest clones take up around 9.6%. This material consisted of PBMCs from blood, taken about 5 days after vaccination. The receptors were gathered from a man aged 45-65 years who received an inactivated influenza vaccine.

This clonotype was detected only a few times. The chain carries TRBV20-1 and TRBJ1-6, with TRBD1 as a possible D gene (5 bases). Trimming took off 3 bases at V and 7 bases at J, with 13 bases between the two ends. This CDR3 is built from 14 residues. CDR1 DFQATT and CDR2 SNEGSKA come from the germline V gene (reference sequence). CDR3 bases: TGCAGTGCTAGGGGGGGGTCAAGAAATTCACCCCTCCACTTT. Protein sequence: CSARGGSRNSPLHF.

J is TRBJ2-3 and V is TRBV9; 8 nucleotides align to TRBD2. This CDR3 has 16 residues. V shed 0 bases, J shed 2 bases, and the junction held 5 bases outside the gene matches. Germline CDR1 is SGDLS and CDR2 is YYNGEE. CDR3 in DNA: TGTGCCAGCAGCGTAGGGACGGGACTAGACACAGATACGCAGTATTTT. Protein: CASSVGTGLDTDTQYF.

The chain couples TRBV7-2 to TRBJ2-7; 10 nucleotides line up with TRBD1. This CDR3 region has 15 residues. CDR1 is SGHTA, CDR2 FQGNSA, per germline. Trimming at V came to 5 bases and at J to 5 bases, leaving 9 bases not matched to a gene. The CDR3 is CASSPTRTGGNEQYF. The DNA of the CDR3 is TGTGCCAGCAGCCCCACACGGACAGGGGGGAACGAGCAGTACTTC.

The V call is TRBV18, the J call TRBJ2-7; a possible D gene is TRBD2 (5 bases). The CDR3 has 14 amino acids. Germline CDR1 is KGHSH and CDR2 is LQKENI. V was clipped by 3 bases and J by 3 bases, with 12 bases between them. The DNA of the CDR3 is TGTGCCAGCTCACCGGGAGTCGCCTTCTACGAGCAGTACTTC. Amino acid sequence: CASSPGVAFYEQYF.

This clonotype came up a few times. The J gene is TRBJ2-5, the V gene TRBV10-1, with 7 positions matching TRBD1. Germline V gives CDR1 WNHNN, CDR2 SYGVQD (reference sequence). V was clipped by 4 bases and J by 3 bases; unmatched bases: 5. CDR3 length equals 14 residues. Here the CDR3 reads CASSAGTVEETQYF. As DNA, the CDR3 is TGCGCCAGCAGTGCTGGGACAGTCGAAGAGACCCAGTACTTC.

CDR3 coding DNA: TGCGCCAGCAGTGGGCACAGGGGGGGAACTAATGAAAAACTGTTTTTT. Translation: CASSGHRGGTNEKLFF. The rearrangement uses TRBV10-2 and TRBJ1-4; 8 nucleotides agree with TRBD1. The V segment lost 4 bases and the J segment 1 base; nucleotides outside the gene matches: 5. Looked up from germline, CDR1 is WSHSY and CDR2 is SAAADI. CDR3 length: 16 residues.

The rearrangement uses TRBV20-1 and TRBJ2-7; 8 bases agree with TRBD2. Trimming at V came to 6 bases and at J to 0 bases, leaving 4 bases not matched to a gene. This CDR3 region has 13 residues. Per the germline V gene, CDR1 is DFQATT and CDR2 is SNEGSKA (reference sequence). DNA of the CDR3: TGCAGTGCGACTAGCGTAAACTCCTACGAGCAGTACTTC. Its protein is CSATSVNSYEQYF.

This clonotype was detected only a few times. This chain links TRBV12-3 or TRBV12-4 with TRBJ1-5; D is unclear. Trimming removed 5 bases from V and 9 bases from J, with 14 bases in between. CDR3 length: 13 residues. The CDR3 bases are TGTGCCAGCAGTGGACGGAGCCCCGGGCCCCAGCATTTT. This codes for CASSGRSPGPQHF.

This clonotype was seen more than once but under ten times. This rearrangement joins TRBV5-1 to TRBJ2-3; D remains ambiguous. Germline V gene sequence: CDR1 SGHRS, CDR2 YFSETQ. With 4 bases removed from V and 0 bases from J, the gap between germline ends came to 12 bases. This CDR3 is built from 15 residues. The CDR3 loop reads CASSRPLASTDTQYF. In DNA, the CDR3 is TGCGCCAGCAGCCGACCACTTGCGAGCACAGATACGCAGTATTTT.

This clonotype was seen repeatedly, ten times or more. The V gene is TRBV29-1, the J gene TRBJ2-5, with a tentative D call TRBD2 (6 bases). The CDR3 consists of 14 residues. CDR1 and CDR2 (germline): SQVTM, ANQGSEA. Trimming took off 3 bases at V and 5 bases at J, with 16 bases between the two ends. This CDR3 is CSVDLASGGETQYF. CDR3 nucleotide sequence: TGCAGCGTTGATTTGGCCTCCGGAGGGGAGACCCAGTACTTC.

In nucleotides, the CDR3 is TGTGCCAGCAGCCTTTTTGGGGGATTCGAGCAGTACTTC. Translation gives CASSLFGGFEQYF. The chain recombines TRBV2 with TRBJ2-7; either TRBD1 or TRBD2 may supply D (5 bases each). From germline, CDR1 is SNHLY and CDR2 FYNNEI. The CDR3 contains 13 residues. V was clipped by 6 bases and J by 6 bases, with 15 bases between them.

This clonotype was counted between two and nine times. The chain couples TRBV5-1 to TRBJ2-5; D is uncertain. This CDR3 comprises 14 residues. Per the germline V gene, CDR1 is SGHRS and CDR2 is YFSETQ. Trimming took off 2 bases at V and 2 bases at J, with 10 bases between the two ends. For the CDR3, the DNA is TGCGCCAGCAGCTTAAGTCAGACTCAAGAGACCCAGTACTTC. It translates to CASSLSQTQETQYF.

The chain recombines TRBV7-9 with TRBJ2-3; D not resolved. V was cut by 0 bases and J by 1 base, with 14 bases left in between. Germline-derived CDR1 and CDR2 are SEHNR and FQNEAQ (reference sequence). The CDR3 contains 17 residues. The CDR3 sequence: CASSLAGIGHRTDTQYF. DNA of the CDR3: TGTGCCAGCAGCTTAGCCGGTATTGGGCACCGCACAGATACGCAGTATTTT.

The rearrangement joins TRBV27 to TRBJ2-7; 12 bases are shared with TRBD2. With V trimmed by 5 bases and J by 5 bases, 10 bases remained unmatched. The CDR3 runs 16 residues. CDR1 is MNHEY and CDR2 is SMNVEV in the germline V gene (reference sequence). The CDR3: CASSPLGLAGWNEQYF. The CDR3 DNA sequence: TGTGCCAGCAGTCCATTAGGACTAGCGGGGTGGAACGAGCAGTACTTC.

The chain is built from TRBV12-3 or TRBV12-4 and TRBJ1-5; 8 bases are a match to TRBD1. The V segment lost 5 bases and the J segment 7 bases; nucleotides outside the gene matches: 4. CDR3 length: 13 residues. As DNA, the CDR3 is TGTGCCAGCAGTATGACAGGGGACCAGCCCCAGCATTTT. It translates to CASSMTGDQPQHF.

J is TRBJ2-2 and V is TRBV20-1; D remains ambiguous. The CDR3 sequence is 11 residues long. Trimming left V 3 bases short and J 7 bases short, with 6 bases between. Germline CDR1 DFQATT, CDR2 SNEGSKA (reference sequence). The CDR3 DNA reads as TGCAGTGCTAGGGAAGTCGGGGAGCTGTTTTTT. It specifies CSAREVGELFF.

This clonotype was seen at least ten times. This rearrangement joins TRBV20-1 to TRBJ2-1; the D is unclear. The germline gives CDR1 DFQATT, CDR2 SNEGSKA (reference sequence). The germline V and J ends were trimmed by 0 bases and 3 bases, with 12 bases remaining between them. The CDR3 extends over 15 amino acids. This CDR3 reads CSARDRGPRYNEQFF. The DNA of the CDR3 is TGCAGTGCTAGAGATCGCGGACCCCGCTACAATGAGCAGTTCTTC.

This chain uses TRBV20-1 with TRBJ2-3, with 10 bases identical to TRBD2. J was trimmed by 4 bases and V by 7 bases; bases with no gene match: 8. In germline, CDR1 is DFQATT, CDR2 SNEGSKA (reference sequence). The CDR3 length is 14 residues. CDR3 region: CSVLSGRYPDTQYF. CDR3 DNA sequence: TGCAGTGTCCTTAGCGGGAGGTATCCAGATACGCAGTATTTT.

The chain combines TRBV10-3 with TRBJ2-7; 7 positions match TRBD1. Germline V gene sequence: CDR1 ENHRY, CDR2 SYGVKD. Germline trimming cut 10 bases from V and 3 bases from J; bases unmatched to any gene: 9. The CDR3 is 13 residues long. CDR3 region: CATGAGGLYEQYF. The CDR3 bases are TGTGCCACCGGGGCAGGGGGTCTCTACGAGCAGTACTTC.

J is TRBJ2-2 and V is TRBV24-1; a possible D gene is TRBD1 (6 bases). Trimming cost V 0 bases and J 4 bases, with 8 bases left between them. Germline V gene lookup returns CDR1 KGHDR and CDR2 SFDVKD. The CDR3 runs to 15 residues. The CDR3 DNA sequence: TGTGCCACCAGTGATTTGGGGGACATCACCGGGGAGCTGTTTTTT. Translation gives CATSDLGDITGELFF.

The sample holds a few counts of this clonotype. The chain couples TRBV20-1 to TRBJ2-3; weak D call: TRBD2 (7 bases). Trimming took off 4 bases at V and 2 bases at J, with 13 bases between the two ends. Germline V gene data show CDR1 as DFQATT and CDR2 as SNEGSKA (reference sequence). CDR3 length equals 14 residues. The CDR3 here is CSAKPGGTTDTQYF. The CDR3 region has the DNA TGCAGTGCTAAGCCGGGGGGCACCACAGATACGCAGTATTTT.

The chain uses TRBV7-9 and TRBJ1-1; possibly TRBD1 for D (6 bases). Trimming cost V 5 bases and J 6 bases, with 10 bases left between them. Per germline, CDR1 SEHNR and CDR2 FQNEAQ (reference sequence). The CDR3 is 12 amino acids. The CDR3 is CASSQGWAEAFF. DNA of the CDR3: TGTGCCAGCAGCCAGGGGTGGGCTGAAGCTTTCTTT.

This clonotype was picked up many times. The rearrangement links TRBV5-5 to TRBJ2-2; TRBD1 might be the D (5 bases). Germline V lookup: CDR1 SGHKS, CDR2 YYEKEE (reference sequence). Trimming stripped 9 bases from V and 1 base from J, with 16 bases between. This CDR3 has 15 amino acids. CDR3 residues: CATEYLDRNTGELFF. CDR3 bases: TGTGCCACCGAATATCTAGACAGGAACACCGGGGAGCTGTTTTTT.

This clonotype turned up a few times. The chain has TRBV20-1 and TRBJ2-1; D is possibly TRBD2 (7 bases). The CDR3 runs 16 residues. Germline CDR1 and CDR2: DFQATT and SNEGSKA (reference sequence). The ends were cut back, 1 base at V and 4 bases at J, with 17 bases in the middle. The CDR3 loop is CSARGGLRGPYNEQFF. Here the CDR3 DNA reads TGCAGTGCTAGAGGGGGTTTGCGGGGGCCATACAATGAGCAGTTCTTC.